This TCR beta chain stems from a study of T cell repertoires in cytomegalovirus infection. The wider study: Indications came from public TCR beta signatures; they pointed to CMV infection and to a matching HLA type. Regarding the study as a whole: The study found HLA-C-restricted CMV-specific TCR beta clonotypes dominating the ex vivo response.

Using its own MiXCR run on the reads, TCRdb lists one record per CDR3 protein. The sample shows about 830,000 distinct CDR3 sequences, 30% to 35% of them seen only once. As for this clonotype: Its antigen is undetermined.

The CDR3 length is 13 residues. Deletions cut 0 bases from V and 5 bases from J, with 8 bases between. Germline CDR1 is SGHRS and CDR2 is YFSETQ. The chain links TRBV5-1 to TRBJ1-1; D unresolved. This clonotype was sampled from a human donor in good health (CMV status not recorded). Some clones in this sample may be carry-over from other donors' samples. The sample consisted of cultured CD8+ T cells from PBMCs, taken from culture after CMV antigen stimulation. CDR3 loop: CASSLGVQTEAFF. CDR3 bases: TGCGCCAGCAGCTTGGGGGTTCAGACTGAAGCTTTCTTT. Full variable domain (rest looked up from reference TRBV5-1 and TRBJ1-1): KAGVTQTPRYLIKTRGQQVTLSCSPISGHRSVSWYQQTPGQGLQFLFEYFSETQRNKGNFPGRFSGRQFSNSRSEMNVSTLELGDSALYLCASSLGVQTEAFFGQGTRLTVV.